This T cell receptor (beta chain) originates from a study of T-cell memory formation after mild COVID-19. V was pared by 5 bases and J by 1 base, with 3 bases of the junction left unmatched. The CDR3 consists of 15 residues. Per the germline V gene, CDR1 is LGHDT and CDR2 is YNNKEL (reference sequence). TCRdb redid the calling of the 5' RACE reads with MiXCR, one entry per CDR3 protein. The table lists 55,000 to 80,000 distinct CDR3 sequences, 9% to 9.5% of them singletons. The receptor was isolated from a man aged 18 to 30 who had mild COVID-19 (a few samples of this study predate the infection). Cell type and time point are not known. The sequencing input was PBMCs or a T cell subset sorted from them (not recorded which). The J gene is TRBJ2-5, the V gene TRBV3-1, with 11 bases lining up with TRBD1. Written as DNA, the CDR3 is TGTGCCAGCAGCAAAGGGACAGGGGGCCAAGAGACCCAGTACTTC. Its protein product is CASSKGTGGQETQYF.